This TCR beta chain was sequenced during a study of CD8 T cells in ankylosing spondylitis. This clonotype was seen a few times. The antigen is undetermined. The TCR beta libraries were generated through quantitative 5'-RACE incorporating molecular barcodes. TCRdb re-analysed the 5' RACE reads in MiXCR, keeping a single row per CDR3 protein. The sample has around 390,000 distinct CDR3 sequences, 20% to 25% seen once. This CDR3 comprises 14 residues. V shed 0 bases and J shed 4 bases, with 10 bases lying between them. Germline V gene sequence: CDR1 SGHRS, CDR2 YFSETQ. Study-level results: Ankylosing spondylitis blood appeared to be characterized by a TCR beta motif of roughly eight highly homologous variants.

The chain has TRBV5-1 and TRBJ2-5; unclear D gene. Sequenced sample: blood, either unsorted or a sorted T cell fraction (not recorded which). The source of this sequence is a male donor with ankylosing spondylitis. CDR3 bases: TGCGCCAGCAGCTTGGCGCAGGTGAGAGAGACCCAGTACTTC. As protein: CASSLAQVRETQYF.